Following are 27 T cell receptor beta chains from one sample sequenced in a study of cytomegalovirus exposure and HLA in healthy donors. PCR was performed using 60 Vbeta and 13 Jbeta primers. TCRdb's copy holds only in-frame clones and misses some; the assay was immunoSEQ multiplex PCR. The table records roughly 130,000 clones, 65% to 85% of them present only once. The sample was PBMCs. These TCRs come from a young man in good health and CMV-seronegative.

This chain uses TRBV21-1 with TRBJ2-1; the table assigns TRBD1, which was not confirmed against the DNA. TRBV21-1 is listed as a pseudogene. This CDR3 is built from 16 residues. CDR3 sequence: CASSKWGTGLYNEQFF. The CDR3 coding sequence is TGTGCCAGCAGCAAATGGGGGACAGGGCTCTACAATGAGCAGTTCTTC.

The chain links TRBV25-1 to TRBJ1-4, with D perhaps TRBD1 (5 bases). The V gene lost 1 base and the J gene lost 5 bases, with 11 bases spanning the gap. The CDR3 covers 15 residues. The V gene's germline CDR1 is MGHDK and CDR2 SYGVNS. For the CDR3, the DNA is TGTGCCAGCAGTGAATGGGGAGGGGAGAATGAAAAACTGTTTTTT. Translation: CASSEWGGENEKLFF. Filled out from reference TRBV25-1 and TRBJ1-4, the complete variable domain reads EADIYQTPRYLVIGTGKKITLECSQTMGHDKMYWYQQDPGMELHLIHYSYGVNSTEKGDLSSESTVSRIRTEHFPLTLESARPSHTSQYLCASSEWGGENEKLFFGSGTQLSVL.

This chain links TRBV6-1 with TRBJ2-7; D may be TRBD1 (5 bases). This CDR3 comprises 13 residues. The germline gives CDR1 MNHNS, CDR2 SASEGT. V was pared by 4 bases and J by 4 bases, with 11 bases between. Here the CDR3 DNA reads TGTGCCAGCAGTGCAGGGTCTGGGTACGAGCAGTACTTC. The encoded protein is CASSAGSGYEQYF.

This clone showed up just a few times. V and J are TRBV25-1 and TRBJ1-1; maybe TRBD1 (5 bases). This CDR3 has 13 residues. Germline CDR1 is MGHDK and CDR2 is SYGVNS. Deletions cut 2 bases from V and 5 bases from J, with 9 bases between. The CDR3 DNA sequence: TGTGCCAGCAGTGAAGGGGAGGGGACTGAAGCTTTCTTT. Its translation: CASSEGEGTEAFF.

V is TRBV7-5 and J is TRBJ1-2; the table's D gene call, TRBD1, was not cross checked with the DNA. TRBV7-5 constitutes a pseudogene. CDR3 length: 16 residues. As DNA, the CDR3 is TGTGCCAGAAGCCTAATCAGACAGGGAGGCTCGCGAGGCTACACCTTC. This translates into CARSLIRQGGSRGYTF.

This chain links TRBV2 with TRBJ2-7; a possible D gene is TRBD2 (6 bases). CDR3 length: 13 amino acids. V was trimmed by 4 bases and J by 5 bases, leaving 12 bases between them. Germline CDR1 and CDR2: SNHLY and FYNNEI. The DNA of the CDR3 is TGTGCCAGCAGTGCGGGGGTTAGAAACGAGCAGTACTTC. This encodes CASSAGVRNEQYF.

This clone appeared once. The rearrangement uses TRBV12-5 and TRBJ2-3, with D possibly TRBD1 on 5 matching bases. This CDR3 is 17 amino acids long. V was shortened by 1 base and J by 5 bases, with 19 bases between the two germline ends. Germline CDR1 and CDR2: LGHNT and FRNRAP. CDR3 protein: CASGLDPAPFTGDTQYF. The CDR3 DNA sequence: TGTGCTAGTGGTTTGGACCCTGCCCCATTTACAGGAGATACGCAGTATTTT.

V gene TRBV5-5 combines with J gene TRBJ2-7; no clear D. The CDR3 has 15 amino acids. Germline V gene sequence: CDR1 SGHKS, CDR2 YYEKEE (reference sequence). V was pared by 0 bases and J by 0 bases, with 10 bases between. The CDR3 region has the DNA TGTGCCAGCAGCTTGGCGGCAGGCTTCTCCTACGAGCAGTACTTC. It translates to CASSLAAGFSYEQYF. The full variable domain, with the rest looked up from reference TRBV5-5 and TRBJ2-7, is DAGVTQSPTHLIKTRGQQVTLRCSPISGHKSVSWYQQVLGQGPQFIFQYYEKEERGRGNFPDRFSARQFPNYSSELNVNALLLGDSALYLCASSLAAGFSYEQYFGPGTRLTVT.

This sequence joins TRBV5-1 and TRBJ1-2; D unresolved. Germline lookup yields CDR1 SGHRS and CDR2 YFSETQ. V dropped 6 bases and J dropped 9 bases, with 18 bases sitting between them. The CDR3 loop spans 13 amino acids. DNA for the CDR3: TGCGCCAGCACCGAGCGGGTCGGTCGTCGCTACACCTTC. This translates into CASTERVGRRYTF. Full variable domain (missing parts from reference TRBV5-1 and TRBJ1-2): KAGVTQTPRYLIKTRGQQVTLSCSPISGHRSVSWYQQTPGQGLQFLFEYFSETQRNKGNFPGRFSGRQFSNSRSEMNVSTLELGDSALYLCASTERVGRRYTFGSGTRLTVV.

The chain employs TRBV4-1 and TRBJ2-7; 7 bases are shared with TRBD1. Germline V CDR1 and CDR2: MGHRA, YSYEKL. The V and J ends lost 1 base and 4 bases, in that order; junction bases with no gene match: 1. The CDR3 extends over 13 amino acids. CDR3 loop: CASSQGTGYEQYF. CDR3 DNA: TGCGCCAGCAGCCAAGGGACAGGTTACGAGCAGTACTTC.

This sequence joins TRBV5-1 and TRBJ2-7; TRBD2 agrees at 10 bases. The CDR3 totals 15 residues. The germline V gene encodes CDR1 SGHRS and CDR2 YFSETQ. The V and J ends lost 0 bases and 5 bases, in that order; junction bases with no gene match: 5. The CDR3 spells CASSLVAGGANEQYF. The CDR3 coding sequence is TGCGCCAGCAGCTTGGTAGCGGGGGGTGCTAACGAGCAGTACTTC.

This clone was counted between two and nine times. This chain joins TRBV6-5 and TRBJ1-4, with D unclear. The CDR3 is 13 residues long. Per germline, CDR1 MNHEY and CDR2 SVGAGI. Trimming pared 6 bases from V and 5 bases from J, leaving 10 bases between. DNA of the CDR3: TGTGCCAGCAGACCCCCTAGGAATGAAAAACTGTTTTTT. It specifies CASRPPRNEKLFF.

The chain has TRBV7-3 and TRBJ2-2; TRBD1 matches 7 bases. Germline V gene data show CDR1 as SGHTA and CDR2 as FQGTGA. CDR3 length equals 15 residues. J lost 1 base, V lost 5 bases, and 4 bases had no gene match. DNA of the CDR3: TGTGCCAGCAGCATGGGACAGTTGAACACCGGGGAGCTGTTTTTT. It translates to CASSMGQLNTGELFF.

The rearrangement links TRBV11-2 to TRBJ1-2; D is perhaps TRBD1 (6 bases). CDR3 size: 13 residues. CDR1 is SGHAT and CDR2 is FQNNGV in the germline V gene. Trimming pared 5 bases from V and 4 bases from J, leaving 11 bases between. The CDR3 nucleotides are TGTGCCAGCAGCCCCACAGGGAGCTATGGCTACACCTTC. It encodes CASSPTGSYGYTF. Variable domain in full (rest from reference TRBV11-2 and TRBJ1-2): EAGVAQSPRYKIIEKRQSVAFWCNPISGHATLYWYQQILGQGPKLLIQFQNNGVVDDSQLPKDRFSAERLKGVDSTLKIQPAKLEDSAVYLCASSPTGSYGYTFGSGTRLTVV.

This clone came up a few times. CDR3 sequence (DNA): TGTGCCAGCAGCAGCCGACAGGGAACTAATGAAAAACTGTTTTTT. This codes for CASSSRQGTNEKLFF. The J gene is TRBJ1-4, the V gene TRBV11-2; TRBD1 aligns across 7 bases. Trimming took 5 bases from V and 1 from J; bases not matched to a gene: 4. Germline V CDR1 and CDR2: SGHAT, FQNNGV. This CDR3 is 15 amino acids long.

This clone came up a few times. Here the CDR3 reads CASSLMLGARNTEAFF. The CDR3 DNA follows: TGTGCCAGCAGCTTAATGTTGGGGGCTCGGAACACTGAAGCTTTCTTT. The chain has TRBV13 and TRBJ1-1, with D maybe TRBD1 (6 bases). The V gene lost 2 bases and the J gene lost 1 base, with 14 bases spanning the gap. This CDR3 is built from 16 residues. In germline, CDR1 is PRHDT, CDR2 FYEKMQ (reference sequence).

This chain uses TRBV5-1 with TRBJ2-1, with TRBD1 as a possible D gene (6 bases). The V end lost 6 bases, the J end lost 4 bases, and 14 bases lay between the germline ends. Germline CDR1 is SGHRS and CDR2 is YFSETQ. CDR3 length: 14 amino acids. The CDR3 region is CASTPGTTYNEQFF. CDR3 DNA sequence: TGCGCCAGCACACCCGGGACAACGTACAATGAGCAGTTCTTC.

The chain joins TRBV15 to TRBJ2-5, with a tentative D call TRBD1 (7 bases). V was cut by 5 bases and J by 5 bases, with 15 bases left in between. Per germline, CDR1 LNHNV and CDR2 YYDKDF (reference sequence). This CDR3 contains 14 residues. CDR3 loop: CATSGLQGRETQYF. In nucleotides, the CDR3 is TGTGCCACCAGCGGATTACAGGGGAGGGAGACCCAGTACTTC.

The genes are TRBV4-1 and TRBJ1-2; no clear D. Germline loops: CDR1 MGHRA, CDR2 YSYEKL. V was shortened by 4 bases and J by 4 bases, with 16 bases between the two germline ends. This CDR3 spans 15 amino acids. Here the CDR3 reads CASSLRRLESYGYTF. CDR3 nucleotides: TGCGCCAGCAGCCTCCGTCGACTAGAAAGCTATGGCTACACCTTC.

Comment on this clone: At one boundary the junction diverges from the germline segment, which might be a read error. The CDR3 here is CASSGRQGNQPQHF. DNA for the CDR3: TGTGCCAGCAGTGGGAGACAGGGCAACCAGCCCCAGCATTTT. This sequence joins TRBV2 and TRBJ1-5, with TRBD1 identical over 7 bases. CDR3 length equals 14 residues. Germline-derived CDR1 and CDR2 are SNHLY and FYNNEI.

V gene TRBV9 combines with J gene TRBJ2-3, with D tentatively TRBD1 (5 bases). This CDR3 comprises 15 residues. Germline V gene data show CDR1 as SGDLS and CDR2 as YYNGEE. The ends were cut back, 4 bases at V and 0 bases at J, with 12 bases in the middle. CDR3: CASSTQGSSTDTQYF. The CDR3 bases are TGTGCCAGCAGCACTCAGGGATCTAGCACAGATACGCAGTATTTT.

The J gene is TRBJ1-4, the V gene TRBV7-9; the match to TRBD1 covers 8 bases. In germline, CDR1 is SEHNR, CDR2 FQNEAQ (reference sequence). CDR3 length: 14 residues. Trimming took 2 bases from V and 5 from J; bases not matched to a gene: 1. CDR3 residues: CASSLRQGNEKLFF. In nucleotides, the CDR3 is TGTGCCAGCAGCTTAAGACAGGGGAATGAAAAACTGTTTTTT.

The CDR3 DNA reads TGTGCTAGTGGACAGTCTGGGGCCAACGTCCTGACTTTC. It is translated as CASGQSGANVLTF. The genes are TRBV12-5 and TRBJ2-6; D not resolved. CDR3 length: 13 amino acids. V was cut by 6 bases and J by 1 base, with 4 bases left in between. Germline lookup yields CDR1 LGHNT and CDR2 FRNRAP.

The count of this clone is one. The chain is built from TRBV7-2 and TRBJ1-4; D gene uncertain. Germline values: CDR1 SGHTA, CDR2 FQGNSA. The ends were cut back, 1 base at V and 8 bases at J, with 17 bases in the middle. CDR3 length equals 16 residues. The CDR3 protein is CASSLESFAVAEKLFF. The CDR3 nucleotides read TGTGCCAGCAGCTTAGAAAGTTTCGCAGTGGCCGAAAAACTGTTTTTT.

J is TRBJ1-5 and V is TRBV27; tentative D call: TRBD1 (6 bases). CDR1 and CDR2 (germline): MNHEY, SMNVEV (reference sequence). V was trimmed by 8 bases and J by 6 bases, leaving 23 bases between them. The CDR3 totals 16 residues. CDR3 in DNA: TGTGCCAGCCGAAAGGGGGACATCTGGGATGGTCAGCCCCAGCATTTT. Protein product: CASRKGDIWDGQPQHF.

The V gene is TRBV7-2, the J gene TRBJ1-5; 12 bases agree with TRBD1. The junction had 4 bases not matched to a gene; V was cut back by 1 base and J by 6 bases. CDR3 length equals 16 residues. Germline-derived CDR1 and CDR2 are SGHTA and FQGNSA. CDR3 coding DNA: TGTGCCAGCAGCTTAGGAGGGACAGGGGGCGGTCAGCCCCAGCATTTT. Its protein product is CASSLGGTGGGQPQHF.

The chain is built from TRBV11-2 and TRBJ2-7, with 8 bases matching TRBD2. CDR3 length equals 15 residues. CDR1 is SGHAT and CDR2 is FQNNGV in the germline V gene. The junction had 6 bases not matched to a gene; V was cut back by 3 bases and J by 2 bases. CDR3 sequence: CASSFGGAPTYEQYF. The CDR3 DNA follows: TGTGCCAGCAGCTTCGGGGGGGCGCCGACCTACGAGCAGTACTTC.